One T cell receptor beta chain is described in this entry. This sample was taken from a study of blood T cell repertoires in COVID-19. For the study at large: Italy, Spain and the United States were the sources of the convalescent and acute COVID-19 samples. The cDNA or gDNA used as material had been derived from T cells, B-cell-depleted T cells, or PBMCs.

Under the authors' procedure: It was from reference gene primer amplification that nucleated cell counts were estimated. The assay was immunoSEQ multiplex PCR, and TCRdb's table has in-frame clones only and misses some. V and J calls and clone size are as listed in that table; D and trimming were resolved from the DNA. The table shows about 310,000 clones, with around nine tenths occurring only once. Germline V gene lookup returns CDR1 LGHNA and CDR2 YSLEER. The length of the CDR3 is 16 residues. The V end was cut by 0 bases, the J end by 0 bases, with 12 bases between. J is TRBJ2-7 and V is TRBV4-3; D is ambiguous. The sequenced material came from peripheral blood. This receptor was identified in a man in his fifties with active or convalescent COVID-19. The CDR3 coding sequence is TGCGCCAGCAGCCAAGATCCCGGATGGAGCTCCTACGAGCAGTACTTC. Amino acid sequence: CASSQDPGWSSYEQYF.